This TCR beta chain was sequenced in a study of regulatory T cells in long-lasting Graves disease (TCRdb year 2021). Concerning the study at large: Patients with newly diagnosed Graves' disease had been on antithyroid drugs for under 3 months. Peripheral blood TCR sequencing and RNA sequencing compared persistent Graves' disease patients with newly diagnosed Graves' disease patients. TCR sequencing covered 13 persistent and roughly 20 newly diagnosed Graves' disease patients, some 33 samples in total. The study was registered as a clinical trial and conducted in China.

What this sample's time point label stands for: newly diagnosed GD, antithyroid drugs for less than 3 months. For both TCR sequencing and RNA sequencing, RNA was extracted from PBMCs using TRIzol. The diagnosis of Graves' disease was made according to American Thyroid Association guidelines. Patients were recruited from an endocrinology department in Xi'an, China. Each patient gave about 10 milliliters of peripheral blood, collected in an EDTA anticoagulant tube. Ficoll Paque Plus density gradient separation was used to isolate PBMCs, and no additional T cell sorting was done. RNA quality was checked with an Agilent 2100 Bioanalyzer and agarose gel, and concentration with a NanoDrop 2000. The paper's findings and limits, for the study overall: TRBV28, TRBJ1-2 and TRBJ2-5 were preferentially used in persistent disease, while TRBV20-1 and TRBJ2-1 were favored in newly diagnosed disease. Compared with newly diagnosed patients, persistent Graves' disease patients had lower TCR Shannon entropy and fewer highly expanded clones, which suggests clonal expansion. Sequencing and analysis were limited to the TCR beta chain. The small sample size was acknowledged by the authors as a limitation that may reduce accuracy. Patients with persistent disease shared more public clonotypes (about 2,900) than newly diagnosed patients did (about 970). Because the primary lesion, thyroid tissue, could not be accessed, the study looked at peripheral blood alone.

Receptors were amplified or captured by multiplex PCR. Sequencing instrument: Illumina HiSeq 4000. To build TCR beta libraries, CDR3 regions were amplified by Arm-PCR using iRepertoire HTBI primers. Gel purification was performed on PCR products prior to sequencing. The authors' analysis ran thus. Gene usage analysis of CDR3 amino acid clonotypes relied on the 60 or so TRBV and more than twelve TRBJ segments identified across samples. Filtered high-quality paired reads were merged into contigs using COPE and FqMerger. BLAST was used to align contigs to IMGT TRBV, TRBD and TRBJ reference genes, with CDR3 defined following IMGT. Any clonotype with a frequency above 0.1% was classified as a highly expanded clone. Repertoire diversity was measured by Shannon entropy, and V-J evenness by the Gini coefficient. A clonotype found in more than one individual was treated as public. TCRdb reanalyzed the raw reads on its own, using fastp at Q25 for trimming and MiXCR for clone calling, and kept in-frame beta chains. Each entry is one CDR3 protein sequence, shown with its most common DNA and genes. The V and J calls, along with clone size, are taken from TCRdb and not from the paper's own processing. The sample table shows 400,000 to 500,000 distinct CDR3 sequences, and about 14% are seen once. In total, the top ten clones hold approximately 15% of the sample.

The CDR3 holds 16 amino acids from the cysteine to the phenylalanine. Only the CDR3 DNA stays, 48 bases, in frame from base 1. V loses 7 bases of germline sequence and J loses 4 bases, and the interval between the two ends is 22 bases. The germline V gene (reference sequence) gives CDR1 as LGHDT and CDR2 as YNNKEL. This clonotype was seen more than once but under ten times. Its cognate antigen has yet to be identified. No clone much larger than this one lies a single base away; base qualities are absent. These sequences were also reported in another study, on T cells in Graves' hyperthyroidism and ophthalmopathy. Per that second paper: A patient counted as having stable Graves' hyperthyroidism if no progression to ophthalmopathy occurred over 18 months of follow-up. Hyperthyroidism patients were aged 18 to 65 years and newly diagnosed, with disease duration of less than 2 months. The study excluded patients with uncontrolled infections, other autoimmune diseases, pregnancy or lactation. Clinical symptoms, serum thyroxine and TRAb, thyroid ultrasound, and orbital computed tomography formed the basis for the diagnoses. The first round of RT-PCR for the TCR CDR3 was performed with the HTBI primer set and the Qiagen OneStep RT-PCR kit. Blood samples also contained most of the expanded thyroid clonotypes (frequency above 0.001), which suggests that blood repertoires may reflect thyroid immune responses. A model built on a 13 V-J signature distinguished ophthalmopathy from stable hyperthyroidism, reaching roughly 88% sensitivity and under 84% specificity in cross-validation and 80%/75% in testing. In validation, the model predicted progression to ophthalmopathy a median of approximately 6.6 months before onset, with over 55% sensitivity and more than 72% specificity. To identify TCR V-J signatures that set the groups apart, the researchers used a discovery cohort of about a hundred patients, made up of around 42 with Graves' ophthalmopathy and 57 with stable Graves' hyperthyroidism. Prospective prediction of ophthalmopathy was tested in an independent validation cohort of fewer than 20 hyperthyroidism patients and some 17 patients who later progressed to ophthalmopathy. The approximately 98 discovery patients were randomly divided into training and test sets at a 7:3 ratio. In addition, the study compared T-cell repertoires in thyroid tissue and in blood from about 6 Graves' hyperthyroidism patients. Once sampling was done, hyperthyroidism patients were given methimazole at a starting dose of 30 mg daily, whereas ophthalmopathy patients were given high-dose intravenous methylprednisolone. A second multiplex PCR round built the libraries, followed by size selection and purification. Paired-end sequencing of the libraries was performed with 100 bp reads on an Illumina HiSeq2000. SOAPnuke was used to process the raw data, removing reads that contained adapters or uncalled bases, had a mean Phred below 15, or lacked an exact match to the constant primer or identifier. COPE v1.2.5 was used to merge the high-quality paired reads, and each unique nucleotide sequence was defined as a clonotype. MiTCR v1.1 was used to align clonotypes to the IMGT TRBV, TRBD and TRBJ reference segments. The analysis included only V-J combinations with a frequency above 0.0001, which together covered roughly 99% of the repertoires. The TCS score was defined as the ratio of F50 (clonal expansion) to E x V (chaos), calculated using BLOSUM62-based TCRdist between CDR3 peptides within each V-J. Welch's t-statistics and random forest reduced around 520 V-J features to 13, which were used in a naive Bayes classifier (R e1071). Sample size was not statistically predetermined, and blinding of investigators to group allocation was not performed. According to the paper, TCR Vbeta CDR3 sequencing was carried out on 135 peripheral blood samples, which came from 40 to 45 ophthalmopathy, approximately 72 hyperthyroidism and roughly 17 progressor patients.

The sequence links TRBV3-1 to TRBJ2-5; TRBD2 is a weak D gene call, 5 bases matching. The sequence came from a woman aged 45-65 years with Graves disease. Donor details come from another sample of the same person, matched by shared clones. Sequences were derived from peripheral blood mononuclear cells (PBMCs), sampled at new diagnosis, from a patient treated with antithyroid drugs. The CDR3 protein: CASTRLTRRGGETQYF. The DNA is as follows: TGTGCCAGCACCCGACTGACGCGGAGAGGAGGAGAGACCCAGTACTTC.